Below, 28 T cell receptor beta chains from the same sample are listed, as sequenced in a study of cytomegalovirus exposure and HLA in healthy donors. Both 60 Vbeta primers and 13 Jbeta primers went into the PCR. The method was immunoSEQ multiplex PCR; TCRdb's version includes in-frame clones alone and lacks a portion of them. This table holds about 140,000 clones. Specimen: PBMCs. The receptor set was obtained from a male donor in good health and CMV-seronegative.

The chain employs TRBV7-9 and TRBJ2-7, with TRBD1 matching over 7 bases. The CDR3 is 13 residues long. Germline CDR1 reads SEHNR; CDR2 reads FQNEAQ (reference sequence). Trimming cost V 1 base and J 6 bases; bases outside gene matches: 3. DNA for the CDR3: TGTGCCAGCAGCTTAGGGACAGGTGGCGAGCAGTACTTC. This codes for CASSLGTGGEQYF.

In DNA, the CDR3 is TGTGCCGGGGAGGGGACAGGGGTTCATGAGCAGTTCTTC. This gives the protein CAGEGTGVHEQFF. V and J are TRBV30 and TRBJ2-1; 10 positions match TRBD1. The CDR3 contains 13 residues. Germline lookup yields CDR1 GTSNPN and CDR2 SVGIG (reference sequence). The junction had 9 bases not matched to a gene; V was cut back by 8 bases and J by 8 bases.

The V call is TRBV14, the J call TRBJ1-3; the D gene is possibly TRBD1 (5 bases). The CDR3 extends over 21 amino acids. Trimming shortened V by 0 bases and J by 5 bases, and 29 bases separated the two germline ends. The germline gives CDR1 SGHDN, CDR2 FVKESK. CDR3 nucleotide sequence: TGTGCCAGCAGCCAAGATGAGGTAAGATTGACAGAAATCGGGTATAGAAACACCATATATTTT. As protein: CASSQDEVRLTEIGYRNTIYF.

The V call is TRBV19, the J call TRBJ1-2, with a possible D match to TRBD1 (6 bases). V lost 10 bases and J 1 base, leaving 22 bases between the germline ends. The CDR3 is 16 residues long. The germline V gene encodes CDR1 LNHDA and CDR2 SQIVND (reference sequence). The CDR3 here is CATTWRGTGSNYGYTF. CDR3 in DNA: TGTGCCACCACATGGAGAGGTACAGGGAGTAACTATGGCTACACCTTC.

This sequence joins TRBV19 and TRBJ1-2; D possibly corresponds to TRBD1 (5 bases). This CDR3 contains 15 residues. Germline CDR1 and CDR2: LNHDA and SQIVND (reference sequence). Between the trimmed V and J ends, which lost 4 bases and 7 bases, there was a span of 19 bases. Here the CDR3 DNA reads TGTGCCAGTAGTACTATCGACAGCCCTGGGTCTGGCTACACCTTC. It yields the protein CASSTIDSPGSGYTF.

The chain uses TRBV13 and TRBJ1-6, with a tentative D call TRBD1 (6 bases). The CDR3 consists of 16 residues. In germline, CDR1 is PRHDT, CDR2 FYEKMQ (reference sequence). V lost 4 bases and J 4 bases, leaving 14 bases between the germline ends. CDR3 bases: TGTGCCAGCAGCTCTTCAGGGGAGAAGTATAATTCACCCCTCCACTTT. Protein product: CASSSSGEKYNSPLHF.

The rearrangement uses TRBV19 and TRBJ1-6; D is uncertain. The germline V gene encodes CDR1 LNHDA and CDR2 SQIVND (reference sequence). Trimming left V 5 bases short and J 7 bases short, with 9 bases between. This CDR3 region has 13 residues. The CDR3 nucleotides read TGTGCCAGTAGTCAACGGGAGAATTCACCCCTCCACTTT. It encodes CASSQRENSPLHF.

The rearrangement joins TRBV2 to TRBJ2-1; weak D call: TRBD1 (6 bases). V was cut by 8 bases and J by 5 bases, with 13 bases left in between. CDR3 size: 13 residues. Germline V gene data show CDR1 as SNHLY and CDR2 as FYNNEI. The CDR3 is CASGGWKHNEQFF. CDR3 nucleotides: TGTGCCAGCGGGGGCTGGAAGCACAATGAGCAGTTCTTC.

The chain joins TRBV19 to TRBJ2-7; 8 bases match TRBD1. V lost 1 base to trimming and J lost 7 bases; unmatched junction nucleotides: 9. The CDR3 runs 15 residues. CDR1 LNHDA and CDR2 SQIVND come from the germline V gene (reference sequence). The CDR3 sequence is CASSIGAGGFVEQYF. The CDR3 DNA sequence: TGTGCCAGTAGTATAGGGGCAGGGGGCTTCGTGGAGCAGTACTTC.

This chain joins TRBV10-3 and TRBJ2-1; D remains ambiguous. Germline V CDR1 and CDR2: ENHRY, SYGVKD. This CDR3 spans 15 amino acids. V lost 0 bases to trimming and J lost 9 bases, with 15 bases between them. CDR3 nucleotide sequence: TGTGCCATCAGTGAGTCGATTGCAGCGATGAGTGAGCAGTTCTTC. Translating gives CAISESIAAMSEQFF.

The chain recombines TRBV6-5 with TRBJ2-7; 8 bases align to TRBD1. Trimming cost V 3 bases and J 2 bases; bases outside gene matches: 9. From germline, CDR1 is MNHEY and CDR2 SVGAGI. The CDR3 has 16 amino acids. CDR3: CASSYSDRGLPYEQYF. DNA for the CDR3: TGTGCCAGCAGTTATTCCGACAGGGGCCTACCCTACGAGCAGTACTTC.

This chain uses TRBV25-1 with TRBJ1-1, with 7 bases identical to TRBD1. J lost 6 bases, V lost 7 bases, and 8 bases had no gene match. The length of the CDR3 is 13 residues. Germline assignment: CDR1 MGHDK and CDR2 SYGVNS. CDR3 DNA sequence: TGTGCCAGCACCCTACGGGACAGTTCTGAAGCTTTCTTT. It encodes CASTLRDSSEAFF.

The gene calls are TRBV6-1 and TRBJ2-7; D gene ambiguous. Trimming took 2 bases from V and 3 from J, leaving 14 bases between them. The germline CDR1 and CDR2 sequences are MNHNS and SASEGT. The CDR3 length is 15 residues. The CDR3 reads CASSETRSLGYEQYF. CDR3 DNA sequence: TGTGCCAGCAGTGAAACCCGTAGCCTTGGCTACGAGCAGTACTTC.

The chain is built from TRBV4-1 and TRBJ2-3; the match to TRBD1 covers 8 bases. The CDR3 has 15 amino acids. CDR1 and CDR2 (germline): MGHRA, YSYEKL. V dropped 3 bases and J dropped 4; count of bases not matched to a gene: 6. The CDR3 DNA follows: TGCGCCAGCAGCCACCCAGGGGGCGCATCAGATACGCAGTATTTT. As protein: CASSHPGGASDTQYF.

The CDR3 loop reads CAWSTSRHGYEQYF. The CDR3 DNA follows: TGTGCCTGGAGTACGTCCAGGCATGGCTACGAGCAGTACTTC. The rearrangement joins TRBV30 to TRBJ2-7, with D uncertain. Per germline, CDR1 GTSNPN and CDR2 SVGIG (reference sequence). Trimming took off 2 bases at V and 3 bases at J, with 14 bases between the two ends. This CDR3 has 14 residues.

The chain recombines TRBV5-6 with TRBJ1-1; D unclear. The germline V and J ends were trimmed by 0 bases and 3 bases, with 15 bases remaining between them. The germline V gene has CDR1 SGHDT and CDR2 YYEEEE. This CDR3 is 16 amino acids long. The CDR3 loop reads CASSLGRRGSDTEAFF. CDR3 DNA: TGTGCCAGCAGCTTGGGCCGCCGGGGTTCGGACACTGAAGCTTTCTTT.

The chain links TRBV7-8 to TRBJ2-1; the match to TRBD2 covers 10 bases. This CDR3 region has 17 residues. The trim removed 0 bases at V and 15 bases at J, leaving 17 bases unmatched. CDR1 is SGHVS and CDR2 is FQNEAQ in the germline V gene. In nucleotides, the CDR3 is TGTGCCAGCAGCTTAGCGCTCACTCCCTCTTTAGCGGGAGGTGGGTTCTTC. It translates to CASSLALTPSLAGGGFF.

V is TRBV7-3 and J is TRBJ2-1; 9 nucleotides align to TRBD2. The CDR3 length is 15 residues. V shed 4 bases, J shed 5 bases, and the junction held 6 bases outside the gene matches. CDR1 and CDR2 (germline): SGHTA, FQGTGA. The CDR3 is CASSSSGIPNNEQFF. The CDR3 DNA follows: TGTGCCAGCAGCTCTAGCGGGATCCCGAACAATGAGCAGTTCTTC.

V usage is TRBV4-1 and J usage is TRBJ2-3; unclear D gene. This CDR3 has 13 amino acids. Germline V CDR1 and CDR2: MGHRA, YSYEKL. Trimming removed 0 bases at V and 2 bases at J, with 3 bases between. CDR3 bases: TGCGCCAGCAGCCAAGACAACACAGATACGCAGTATTTT. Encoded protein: CASSQDNTDTQYF.

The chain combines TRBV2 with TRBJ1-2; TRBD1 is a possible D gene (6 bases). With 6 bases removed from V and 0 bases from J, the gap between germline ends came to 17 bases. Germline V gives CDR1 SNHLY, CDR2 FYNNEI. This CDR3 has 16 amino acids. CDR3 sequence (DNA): TGTGCCAGCAGCTTGGGACAACTTCGGGCTAACTATGGCTACACCTTC. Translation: CASSLGQLRANYGYTF.

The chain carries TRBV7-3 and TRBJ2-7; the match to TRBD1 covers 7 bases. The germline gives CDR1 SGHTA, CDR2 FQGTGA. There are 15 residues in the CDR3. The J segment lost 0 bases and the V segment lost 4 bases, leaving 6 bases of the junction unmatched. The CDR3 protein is CASSYDRASSYEQYF. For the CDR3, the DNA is TGTGCCAGCAGCTATGACAGGGCAAGCTCCTACGAGCAGTACTTC.

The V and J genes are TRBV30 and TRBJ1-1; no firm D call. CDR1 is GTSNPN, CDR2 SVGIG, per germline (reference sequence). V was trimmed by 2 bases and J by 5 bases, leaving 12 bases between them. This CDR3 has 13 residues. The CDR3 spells CAWSSSGRTEAFF. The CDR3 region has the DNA TGTGCCTGGAGTTCCTCGGGGAGAACTGAAGCTTTCTTT.

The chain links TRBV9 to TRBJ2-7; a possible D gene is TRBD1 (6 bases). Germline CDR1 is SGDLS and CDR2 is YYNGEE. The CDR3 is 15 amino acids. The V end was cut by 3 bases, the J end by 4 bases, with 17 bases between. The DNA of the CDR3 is TGTGCCAGCAGCGAGGGGGATGGACAGATATACGAGCAGTACTTC. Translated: CASSEGDGQIYEQYF. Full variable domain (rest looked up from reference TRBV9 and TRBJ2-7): DSGVTQTPKHLITATGQRVTLRCSPRSGDLSVYWYQQSLDQGLQFLIQYYNGEERAKGNILERFSAQQFPDLHSELNLSSLELGDSALYFCASSEGDGQIYEQYFGPGTRLTVT.

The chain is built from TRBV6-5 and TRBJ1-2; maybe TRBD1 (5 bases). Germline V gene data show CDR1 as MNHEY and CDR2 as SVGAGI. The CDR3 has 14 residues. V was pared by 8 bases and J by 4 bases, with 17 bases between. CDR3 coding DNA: TGTGCCAGCGGTTCGCGGGGGGAACCCTATGGCTACACCTTC. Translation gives CASGSRGEPYGYTF.

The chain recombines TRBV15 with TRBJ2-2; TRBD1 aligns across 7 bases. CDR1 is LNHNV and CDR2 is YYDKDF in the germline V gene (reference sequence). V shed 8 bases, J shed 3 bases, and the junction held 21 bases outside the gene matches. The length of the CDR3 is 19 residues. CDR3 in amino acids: CATVLTGYQHGRDTGELFF. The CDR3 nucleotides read TGTGCCACCGTATTGACAGGGTATCAGCACGGGCGGGACACCGGGGAGCTGTTTTTT.

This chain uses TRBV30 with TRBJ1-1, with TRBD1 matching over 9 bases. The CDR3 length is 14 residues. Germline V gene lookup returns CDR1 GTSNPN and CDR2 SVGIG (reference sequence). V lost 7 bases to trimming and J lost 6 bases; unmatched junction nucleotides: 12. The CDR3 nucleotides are TGTGCCTTCAACCCAGGGACAGGGAAGGCTGAAGCTTTCTTT. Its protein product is CAFNPGTGKAEAFF.

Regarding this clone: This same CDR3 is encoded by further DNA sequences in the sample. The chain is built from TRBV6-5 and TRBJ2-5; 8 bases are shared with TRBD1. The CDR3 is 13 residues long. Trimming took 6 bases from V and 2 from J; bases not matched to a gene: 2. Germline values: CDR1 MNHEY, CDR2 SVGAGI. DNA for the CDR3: TGTGCCAGCAGCTACAGGGGGCAAGAGACCCAGTACTTC. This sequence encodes CASSYRGQETQYF.

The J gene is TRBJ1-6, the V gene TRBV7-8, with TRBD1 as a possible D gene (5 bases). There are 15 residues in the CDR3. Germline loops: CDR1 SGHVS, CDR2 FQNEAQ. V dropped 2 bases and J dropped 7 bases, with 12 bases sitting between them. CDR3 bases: TGTGCCAGCAGCTTACAGGGTCCTACAAATTCACCCCTCCACTTT. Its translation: CASSLQGPTNSPLHF.